This TCR beta chain comes out of a study of blood T cell repertoires in COVID-19. Across the study: The origin of the acute and convalescent COVID-19 samples was the United States, Italy and Spain. The analysed material was cDNA or gDNA that came from T cells, B-cell-depleted T cells, or PBMCs.

The CDR3 consists of 14 residues. Germline assignment: CDR1 ENHRY and CDR2 SYGVKD. The V gene lost 6 bases and the J gene lost 1 base, with 12 bases spanning the gap. Per the authors' pipeline: Estimation of nucleated cell counts was performed using reference gene primer amplification. Profiled with immunoSEQ multiplex PCR; TCRdb holds only in-frame clones, not every one. V and J calls and clone size are given by that table; D and trimming were obtained from the DNA. The profile covers under 150,000 clones, with about 80% appearing a single time and just under 25% taken by the ten largest. The sequence was collected from a human donor in a cohort sampled during active COVID-19. Source material: peripheral blood. This chain connects TRBV10-3 to TRBJ1-2, with a possible D match to TRBD1 (6 bases). CDR3 protein: CAISQGFYNYGYTF. The CDR3, as DNA: TGTGCCATCAGCCAGGGGTTCTATAACTATGGCTACACCTTC.